This TCR beta chain was observed in a study of glioma-infiltrating T cells after dendritic cell vaccination. Germline lookup yields CDR1 SGHDN and CDR2 FVKESK. V was pared by 2 bases and J by 5 bases, with 12 bases between. The CDR3 length is 14 residues. Assay used: immunoSEQ multiplex PCR; TCRdb lists only in-frame clones, some missing. The sample has 75,000 to 100,000 clones; 79% are singletons. The sequence derives from a human donor with glioblastoma. The specimen was blood, collected before dendritic cell vaccination. The rearrangement joins TRBV14 to TRBJ1-1; D call uncertain. Here the CDR3 reads CASSQIAGRTEAFF. The CDR3 region has the DNA TGTGCCAGCAGCCAAATTGCCGGGAGGACTGAAGCTTTCTTT. The full variable domain, rest sourced from reference TRBV14 and TRBJ1-1, is EAGVTQFPSHSVIEKGQTVTLRCDPISGHDNLYWYRRVMGKEIKFLLHFVKESKQDESGMPNNRFLAERTGGTYSTLKVQPAELEDSGVYFCASSQIAGRTEAFFGQGTRLTVV.